The clone carrying this TCR beta chain is a singleton in its sample. The CDR3 consists of 17 residues. V lost 6 bases to trimming and J lost 0 bases, with 18 bases between them. Germline V lookup: CDR1 MNHEY, CDR2 SMNVEV (reference sequence). Method: immunoSEQ multiplex PCR; TCRdb's copy keeps in-frame clones and lacks some. The table has approximately 250,000 clones, around nine tenths seen once; the top ten hold approximately 8.2%. This entry comes from a study of blood T cell repertoires in COVID-19. Overall study context: Sources were T cells, B-cell-depleted T cells, or PBMCs; the material itself was cDNA or gDNA.

This chain connects TRBV27 to TRBJ1-5, with D unresolved. What was sequenced was peripheral blood. The TCR was taken from a man aged 35 to 55 with active or convalescent COVID-19. Here the CDR3 DNA reads TGTGCCAGCAGCCGAAATTCCGGCGGGCCTAGCAATCAGCCCCAGCATTTT. Its protein is CASSRNSGGPSNQPQHF.